The T cell receptor beta chain described here comes from a study of cytomegalovirus exposure and HLA in healthy donors. Study-level background: The roughly 120 million unique TCR beta sequences, from 150 million to 200 million T cells, were found by an earlier analysis.

Overall study results and limits: Published work reported that the classifier diagnosed cytomegalovirus status with high specificity and sensitivity.

PCR was performed using 60 Vbeta and 13 Jbeta primers. Assay used: immunoSEQ multiplex PCR; TCRdb lists only in-frame clones, some missing. The sample has about 130,000 clones; over 65% are singletons. Donors were nominally healthy when sampled, though unrecorded immune exposures were likely. Germline V lookup: CDR1 MNHNY, CDR2 SVGAGI (reference sequence). The CDR3 is 16 amino acids. This clone has only one observation. The antigen is unknown. The chain uses TRBV6-6 and TRBJ2-5, with a tentative D call TRBD2 (6 bases). The J call is uncertain, as TRBJ2-7 better fits the DNA end. This receptor was taken from a middle-aged man in good health and CMV-seronegative. Specimen: PBMCs. CDR3 residues: CASTLSMGEAPYEQYF. The CDR3, as DNA: TGTGCCAGCACTCTAAGCATGGGGGAGGCACCCTACGAGCAGTACTTC.